A single sample gave rise to the 14 T cell receptor beta chains below, sequenced in a study of T cells in Graves' hyperthyroidism and ophthalmopathy. RNA transcripts provided the source from which TCR beta CDR3 regions were amplified. The study used the HTBI primer set for a first-round RT-PCR of the TCR CDR3. TCRdb re-called the multiplex PCR reads with MiXCR, one entry per CDR3 protein. The table lists 240,000 or so distinct CDR3 sequences, less than 20% of them singletons. Sample: blood. All receptors come from a woman aged 18-30 years with Graves' ophthalmopathy.

This clonotype occurred many times. The chain employs TRBV20-1 and TRBJ2-7, with D unclear. V lost 3 bases and J lost 2, with 5 bases in between. CDR1 is DFQATT and CDR2 is SNEGSKA in the germline V gene (reference sequence). The CDR3 length is 11 residues. CDR3 region: CSARSAYEQYF. The CDR3 DNA reads TGCAGTGCTAGGTCGGCCTACGAGCAGTACTTC.

The chain recombines TRBV28 with TRBJ1-2, with a tentative D call TRBD1 (5 bases). The length of the CDR3 is 16 residues. Germline loops: CDR1 MDHEN, CDR2 SYDVKM. V was pared by 5 bases and J by 1 base, with 17 bases between. CDR3 coding DNA: TGTGCCAGCAGTCGTCCCCAGGGCGGCATTAACTATGGCTACACCTTC. It encodes CASSRPQGGINYGYTF.

Many counts were recorded for this clonotype. This chain uses TRBV19 with TRBJ2-1, with D perhaps assigned TRBD1 or TRBD2 (5 bases each). There are 13 residues in the CDR3. V was cut by 0 bases and J by 9 bases, with 9 bases left in between. Germline lookup yields CDR1 LNHDA and CDR2 SQIVND (reference sequence). The CDR3: CASSIEPGSEQFF. CDR3 bases: TGTGCCAGTAGTATAGAGCCAGGGAGTGAGCAGTTCTTC. Full variable domain (outside the CDR3, taken from reference TRBV19 and TRBJ2-1): DGGITQSPKYLFRKEGQNVTLSCEQNLNHDAMYWYRQDPGQGLRLIYYSQIVNDFQKGDIAEGYSVSREKKESFPLTVTSAQKNPTAFYLCASSIEPGSEQFFGPGTRLTVL.

This clonotype was counted many times. The chain couples TRBV5-5 to TRBJ1-5; D uncertain. The CDR3 contains 13 residues. The germline gives CDR1 SGHKS, CDR2 YYEKEE (reference sequence). V lost 0 bases to trimming and J lost 4 bases, with 5 bases between them. This CDR3 reads CASSLVGNQPQHF. CDR3 bases: TGTGCCAGCAGCTTGGTGGGTAATCAGCCCCAGCATTTT.

This clonotype has at least ten counts. The rearrangement links TRBV10-3 to TRBJ1-6, with D perhaps TRBD1 (6 bases). The germline CDR1 and CDR2 sequences are ENHRY and SYGVKD. CDR3 length equals 13 residues. Deletions cut 7 bases from V and 7 bases from J, with 11 bases between. The CDR3 loop reads CAITWDNNSPLHF. The CDR3 DNA sequence: TGTGCCATCACCTGGGACAACAATTCACCCCTCCACTTT.

This clonotype showed up many times. J is TRBJ1-5 and V is TRBV12-3 or TRBV12-4; 7 bases map to TRBD1. This CDR3 spans 14 amino acids. V lost 6 bases and J lost 7; bases outside the gene matches: 9. CDR3 in amino acids: CASSLTGSGQPQHF. The CDR3 coding sequence is TGTGCCAGCAGCTTGACAGGGTCTGGGCAGCCCCAGCATTTT.

This clonotype was observed many times. The genes are TRBV28 and TRBJ1-1, with D perhaps TRBD1 (6 bases). The CDR3 covers 14 residues. The germline V gene has CDR1 MDHEN and CDR2 SYDVKM. V shed 6 bases and J shed 5 bases, with 16 bases lying between them. The CDR3 DNA reads as TGTGCCAGCAGGGAACCAACAGGGAAGACTGAAGCTTTCTTT. This codes for CASREPTGKTEAFF.

Comment on this clonotype: This clone may be a read error of a much larger clone one base away. V usage is TRBV7-3 and J usage is TRBJ2-1; D possibly corresponds to TRBD1 (5 bases). The CDR3 is 15 residues long. Per the germline V gene, CDR1 is SGHTA and CDR2 is FQGTGA. The ends were cut back, 5 bases at V and 4 bases at J, with 15 bases in the middle. DNA of the CDR3: TGTGCCAGCAGCCCCACTCCAGGACATTACAATGAGCAGTTCTTC. Translation gives CASSPTPGHYNEQFF.

With regard to this clonotype: Possible read error: a much larger clone is one base away. The rearrangement joins TRBV6-2 or TRBV6-3 to TRBJ2-2; perhaps TRBD1 as D (5 bases). The CDR3 is 13 residues long. The germline V gene has CDR1 MNHEY and CDR2 SVGEGT. The CDR3 DNA follows: TGTGCGGCCAGTGGGGCCTTCAGCGGGGAGCTGTTTTTT. Translating it yields CAASGAFSGELFF.

This clonotype was counted a few times. The V call is TRBV10-3, the J call TRBJ2-7, with D unclear. CDR1 and CDR2 from the germline V gene are ENHRY and SYGVKD. This CDR3 is 12 amino acids long. Trimming removed 8 bases at V and 0 bases at J, with 8 bases between. CDR3 nucleotides: TGTGCCATCCTAGGCCCCTCCTACGAGCAGTACTTC. As protein: CAILGPSYEQYF.

The genes are TRBV7-2 and TRBJ1-6, with a possible D match to TRBD1 (5 bases). The CDR3 runs to 17 residues. The germline gives CDR1 SGHTA, CDR2 FQGNSA. V was clipped by 2 bases and J by 9 bases, with 20 bases between them. CDR3 amino acids: CASSLSGTTTNGSPLHF. The CDR3 DNA is TGTGCCAGCAGCTTAAGTGGGACCACCACAAACGGTTCACCCCTCCACTTT.

Here the CDR3 reads CASRDRLAGGPDTQYF. In nucleotides, the CDR3 is TGTGCCAGCAGGGATCGACTAGCGGGAGGGCCTGATACGCAGTATTTT. The V gene is TRBV27, the J gene TRBJ2-3, with 14 bases fitting TRBD2. The CDR3 runs to 16 residues. Germline V CDR1 and CDR2: MNHEY, SMNVEV (reference sequence). V trimming: 6 bases; J trimming: 6 bases; junction bases outside the gene matches: 8.

This clonotype was recorded at least ten times. CDR3 nucleotides: TGCAGTGCTAGCTGGCGACAGGTACAGAGGGAAGCTTTCTTT. Residues: CSASWRQVQREAFF. The J gene is TRBJ1-1, the V gene TRBV20-1; perhaps TRBD1 as D (6 bases). V lost 3 bases to trimming and J lost 8 bases, with 19 bases between them. Germline lookup yields CDR1 DFQATT and CDR2 SNEGSKA (reference sequence). The CDR3 covers 14 residues.

The J gene is TRBJ1-5, the V gene TRBV7-8, with 7 bases that match TRBD1. CDR1 is SGHVS and CDR2 is FQNEAQ in the germline V gene. The CDR3 contains 15 residues. J lost 3 bases, V lost 2 bases, and 4 bases had no gene match. The CDR3 is CASSLLGGDNQPQHF. CDR3 bases: TGTGCCAGCAGCTTACTAGGGGGCGACAATCAGCCCCAGCATTTT.